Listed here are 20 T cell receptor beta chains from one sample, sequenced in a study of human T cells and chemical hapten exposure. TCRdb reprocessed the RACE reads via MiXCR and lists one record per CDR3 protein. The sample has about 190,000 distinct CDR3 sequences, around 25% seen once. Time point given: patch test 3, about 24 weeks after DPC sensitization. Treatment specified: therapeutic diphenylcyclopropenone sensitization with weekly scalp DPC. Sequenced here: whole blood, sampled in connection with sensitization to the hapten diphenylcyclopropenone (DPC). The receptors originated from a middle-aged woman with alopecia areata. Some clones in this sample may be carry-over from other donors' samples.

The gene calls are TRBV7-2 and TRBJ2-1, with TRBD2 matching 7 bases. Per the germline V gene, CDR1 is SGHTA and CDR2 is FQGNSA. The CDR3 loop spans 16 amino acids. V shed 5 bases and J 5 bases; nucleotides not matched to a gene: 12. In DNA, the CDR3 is TGTGCCAGCAGCAGCAGAAGGACTAGTCTAGACAATGAGCAGTTCTTC. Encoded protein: CASSSRRTSLDNEQFF.

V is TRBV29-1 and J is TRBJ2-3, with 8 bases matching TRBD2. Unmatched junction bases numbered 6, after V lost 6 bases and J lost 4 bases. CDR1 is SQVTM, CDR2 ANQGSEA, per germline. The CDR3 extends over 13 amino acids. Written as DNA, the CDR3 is TGCAGCGTCTCGACTAGCGAAGCAGATACGCAGTATTTT. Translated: CSVSTSEADTQYF.

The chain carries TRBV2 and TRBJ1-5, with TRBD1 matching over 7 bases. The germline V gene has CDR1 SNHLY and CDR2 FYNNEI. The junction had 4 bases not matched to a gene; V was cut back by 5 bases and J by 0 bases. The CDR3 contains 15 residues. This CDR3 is CASSRDRYSNQPQHF. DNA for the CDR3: TGTGCCAGCAGTCGGGACAGATATAGCAATCAGCCCCAGCATTTT.

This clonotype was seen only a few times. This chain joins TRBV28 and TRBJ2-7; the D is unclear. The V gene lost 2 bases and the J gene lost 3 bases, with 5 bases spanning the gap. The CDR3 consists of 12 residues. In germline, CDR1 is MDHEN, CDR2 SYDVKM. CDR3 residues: CASSLELYEQYF. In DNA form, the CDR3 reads TGTGCCAGCAGTTTAGAACTCTACGAGCAGTACTTC.

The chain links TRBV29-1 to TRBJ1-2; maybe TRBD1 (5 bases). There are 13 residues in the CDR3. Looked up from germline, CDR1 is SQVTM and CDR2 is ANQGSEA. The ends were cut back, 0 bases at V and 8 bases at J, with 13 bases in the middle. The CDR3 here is CSVEEYQGIGYTF. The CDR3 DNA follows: TGCAGCGTTGAAGAGTACCAGGGAATCGGCTACACCTTC.

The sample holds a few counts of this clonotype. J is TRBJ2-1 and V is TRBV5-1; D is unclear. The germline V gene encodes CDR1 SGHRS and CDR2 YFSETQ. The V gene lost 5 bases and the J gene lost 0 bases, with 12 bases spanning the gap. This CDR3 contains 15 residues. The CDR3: CASSLALSSYNEQFF. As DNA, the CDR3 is TGCGCCAGCAGTCTTGCACTGAGCTCCTACAATGAGCAGTTCTTC.

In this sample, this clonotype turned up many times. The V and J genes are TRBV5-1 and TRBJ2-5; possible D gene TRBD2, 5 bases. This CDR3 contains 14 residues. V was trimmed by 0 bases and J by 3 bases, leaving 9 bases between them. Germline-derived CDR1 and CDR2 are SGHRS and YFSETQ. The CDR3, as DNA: TGCGCCAGCAGCTTGGTAGGAGGAGAAGAGACCCAGTACTTC. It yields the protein CASSLVGGEETQYF.

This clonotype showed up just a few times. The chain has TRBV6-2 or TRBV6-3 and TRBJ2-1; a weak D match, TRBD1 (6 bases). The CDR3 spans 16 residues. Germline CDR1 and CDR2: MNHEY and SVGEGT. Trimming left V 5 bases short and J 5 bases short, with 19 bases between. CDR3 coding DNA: TGTGCCAGCAGTCCGGCCGGACAGTTCCTTCACAATGAGCAGTTCTTC. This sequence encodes CASSPAGQFLHNEQFF.

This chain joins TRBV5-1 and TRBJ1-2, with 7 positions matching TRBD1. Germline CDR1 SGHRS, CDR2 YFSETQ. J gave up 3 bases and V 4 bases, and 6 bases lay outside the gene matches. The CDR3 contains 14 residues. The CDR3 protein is CASSLDREDYGYTF. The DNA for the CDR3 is TGCGCCAGCAGCCTCGACAGGGAGGACTATGGCTACACCTTC.

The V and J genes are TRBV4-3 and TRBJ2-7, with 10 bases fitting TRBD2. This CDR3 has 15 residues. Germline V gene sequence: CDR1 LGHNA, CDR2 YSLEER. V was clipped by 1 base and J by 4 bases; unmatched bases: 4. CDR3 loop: CASSQGSGRGYEQYF. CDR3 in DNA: TGCGCCAGCAGCCAAGGAAGCGGGAGGGGATACGAGCAGTACTTC.

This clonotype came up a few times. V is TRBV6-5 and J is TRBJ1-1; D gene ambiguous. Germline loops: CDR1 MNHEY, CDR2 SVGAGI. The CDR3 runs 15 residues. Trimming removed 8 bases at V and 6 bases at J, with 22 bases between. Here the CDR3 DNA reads TGTGCCAGCTATTCCCCAGGCCTGGCGGTCGCTGAAGCTTTCTTT. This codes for CASYSPGLAVAEAFF.

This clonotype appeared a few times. In DNA, the CDR3 is TGTGCCACCAGTGAGCAGGGGTTCCAGCCCCAGCATTTT. Amino acid sequence: CATSEQGFQPQHF. The chain couples TRBV24-1 to TRBJ1-5, with a tentative D call TRBD1 (6 bases). Germline V lookup: CDR1 KGHDR, CDR2 SFDVKD. CDR3 length: 13 residues. Trimming stripped 4 bases from V and 7 bases from J, with 10 bases between.

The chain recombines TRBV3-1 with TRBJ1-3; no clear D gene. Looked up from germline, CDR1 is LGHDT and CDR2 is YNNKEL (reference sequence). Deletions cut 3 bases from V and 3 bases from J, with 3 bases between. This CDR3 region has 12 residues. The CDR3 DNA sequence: TGTGCCAGCAGCCAGTTTGGAAACACCATATATTTT. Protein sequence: CASSQFGNTIYF.

The CDR3 DNA follows: TGCAGTGCTAGAGATCCCGGCAGGGGGCTAACCTACGAGCAGTACTTC. Its protein is CSARDPGRGLTYEQYF. The rearrangement links TRBV20-1 to TRBJ2-7; TRBD1 matches at 8 bases. Germline assignment: CDR1 DFQATT and CDR2 SNEGSKA (reference sequence). J gave up 2 bases and V 0 bases, and 9 bases lay outside the gene matches. There are 16 residues in the CDR3.

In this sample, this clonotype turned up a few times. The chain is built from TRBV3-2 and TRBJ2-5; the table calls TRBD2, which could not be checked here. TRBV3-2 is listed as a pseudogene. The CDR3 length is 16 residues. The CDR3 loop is CASSQEKASRQETQYF. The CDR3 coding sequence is TGTGCCAGCAGCCAAGAGAAGGCTAGTAGGCAAGAGACCCAGTACTTC.

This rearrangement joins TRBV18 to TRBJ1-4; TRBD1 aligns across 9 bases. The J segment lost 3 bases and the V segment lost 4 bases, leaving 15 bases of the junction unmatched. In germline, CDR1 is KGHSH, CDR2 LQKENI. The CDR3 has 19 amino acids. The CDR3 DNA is TGTGCCAGCTCACTAAACCCGGGACAGGGAGAGACGGCTAATGAAAAACTGTTTTTT. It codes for CASSLNPGQGETANEKLFF.

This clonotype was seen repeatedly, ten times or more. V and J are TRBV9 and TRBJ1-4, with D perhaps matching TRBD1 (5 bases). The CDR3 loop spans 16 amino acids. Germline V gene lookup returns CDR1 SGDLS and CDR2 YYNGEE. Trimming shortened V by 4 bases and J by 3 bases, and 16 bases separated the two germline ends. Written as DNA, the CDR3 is TGTGCCAGCAGCTTGTACCCGGGACGTCCTAATGAAAAACTGTTTTTT. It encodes CASSLYPGRPNEKLFF.

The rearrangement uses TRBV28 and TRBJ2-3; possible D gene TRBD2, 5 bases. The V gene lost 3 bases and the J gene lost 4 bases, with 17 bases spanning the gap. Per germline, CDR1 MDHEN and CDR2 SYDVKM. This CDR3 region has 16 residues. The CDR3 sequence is CASSFIVRGKADTQYF. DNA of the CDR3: TGTGCCAGCAGTTTTATAGTCAGAGGGAAGGCAGATACGCAGTATTTT. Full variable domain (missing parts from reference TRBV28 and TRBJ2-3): DVKVTQSSRYLVKRTGEKVFLECVQDMDHENMFWYRQDPGLGLRLIYFSYDVKMKEKGDIPEGYSVSREKKERFSLILESASTNQTSMYLCASSFIVRGKADTQYFGPGTRLTVL.

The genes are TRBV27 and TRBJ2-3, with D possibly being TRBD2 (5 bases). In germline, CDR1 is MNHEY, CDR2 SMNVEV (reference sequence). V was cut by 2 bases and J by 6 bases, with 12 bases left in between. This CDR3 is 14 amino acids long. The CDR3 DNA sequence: TGTGCCAGCAGTTTAGGACTGCGAACGGATACGCAGTATTTT. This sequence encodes CASSLGLRTDTQYF.

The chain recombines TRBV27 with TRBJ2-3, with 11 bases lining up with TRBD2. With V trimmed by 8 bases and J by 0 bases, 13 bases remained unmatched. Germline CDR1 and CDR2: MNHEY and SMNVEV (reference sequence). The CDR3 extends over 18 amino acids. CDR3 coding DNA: TGTGCCAGCCAATTTACTAGCGGGAGATACCCTAGCACAGATACGCAGTATTTT. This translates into CASQFTSGRYPSTDTQYF.